The 11 T cell receptor beta chains below all came from one sample that was sequenced in a study of blood T cell repertoires in COVID-19. Data came from immunoSEQ multiplex PCR; TCRdb stores just in-frame clones and leaves some out. The table shows under 300,000 clones, with nearly 90% occurring only once. The sample consisted of PBMCs or T cells enriched from blood (not recorded which). These receptors were taken from a woman aged 55 to 70 who had recovered from COVID-19.

This clone was counted once. The chain joins TRBV19 to TRBJ1-2; D is ambiguous. The CDR3 contains 12 residues. CDR1 LNHDA and CDR2 SQIVND come from the germline V gene (reference sequence). V lost 6 bases and J 6 bases, leaving 11 bases between the germline ends. This CDR3 reads CASRAGVHGYTF. CDR3 in DNA: TGTGCCAGTAGGGCCGGGGTCCATGGCTACACCTTC.

The rearrangement links TRBV29-1 to TRBJ2-7; D may be TRBD2 (5 bases). Per the germline V gene, CDR1 is SQVTM and CDR2 is ANQGSEA. The CDR3 is 13 amino acids. Trimming shortened V by 3 bases and J by 2 bases, and 11 bases separated the two germline ends. The CDR3 region is CSVERDFPYEQYF. The CDR3 bases are TGCAGCGTTGAGAGGGATTTCCCCTACGAGCAGTACTTC.

This sequence joins TRBV2 and TRBJ2-2, with 7 nucleotides matching TRBD2. The CDR3 loop spans 14 amino acids. Germline values: CDR1 SNHLY, CDR2 FYNNEI. V gave up 10 bases and J gave up 5 bases; unmatched junction bases: 10. The DNA of the CDR3 is TGTGCCACCCGAGGGGAGGGTCGGACCGGGGAGCTGTTTTTT. Its translation is CATRGEGRTGELFF.

The chain's CDR3 is CASSLEPTGGDPEAFF. The DNA for the CDR3 is TGTGCCAGCAGCTTAGAACCGACAGGGGGCGACCCTGAAGCTTTCTTT. This rearrangement joins TRBV7-8 to TRBJ1-1, with 10 bases fitting TRBD1. Trimming at V came to 1 base and at J to 6 bases, leaving 8 bases not matched to a gene. This CDR3 has 16 residues. Per the germline V gene, CDR1 is SGHVS and CDR2 is FQNEAQ.

The chain carries TRBV6-2 or TRBV6-3 and TRBJ2-5; tentatively, D is TRBD2 (5 bases). The V end lost 4 bases, the J end lost 10 bases, and 10 bases lay between the germline ends. The CDR3 length is 11 residues. The germline CDR1 and CDR2 sequences are MNHEY and SVGEGT. CDR3 sequence (DNA): TGTGCCAGCAGTTTCGGTGAGGGCCAGTACTTC. Residues: CASSFGEGQYF.

The genes are TRBV29-1 and TRBJ2-1; D call uncertain. This CDR3 is built from 16 residues. Germline CDR1 and CDR2: SQVTM and ANQGSEA. V dropped 3 bases and J dropped 3 bases, with 18 bases sitting between them. The DNA of the CDR3 is TGCAGCGTTGATGTCCCAACCAGCGCTGACTACAATGAGCAGTTCTTC. Translation gives CSVDVPTSADYNEQFF.

This chain's CDR3 is CASSLQDTQYF. CDR3 nucleotides: TGTGCCAGCAGCTTACAGGATACGCAGTATTTT. This chain links TRBV7-8 with TRBJ2-3, with unresolved D. The CDR3 has 11 amino acids. V gave up 2 bases and J gave up 6 bases, with 3 bases separating them. Germline assignment: CDR1 SGHVS and CDR2 FQNEAQ.

The chain employs TRBV19 and TRBJ1-5; TRBD1 is a possible D gene (6 bases). Germline CDR1 and CDR2: LNHDA and SQIVND (reference sequence). V was cut by 6 bases and J by 4 bases, with 13 bases left in between. This CDR3 comprises 14 residues. CDR3 bases: TGTGCCAGTAGGGGAGGGCAGGGGAATCAGCCCCAGCATTTT. The encoded protein is CASRGGQGNQPQHF.

This chain links TRBV2 with TRBJ2-5; 7 nucleotides line up with TRBD2. V shed 8 bases, J shed 4 bases, and the junction held 7 bases outside the gene matches. This CDR3 spans 13 amino acids. Germline-derived CDR1 and CDR2 are SNHLY and FYNNEI. DNA for the CDR3: TGTGCCAGCCCGATAGCGGGTGGAGAGACCCAGTACTTC. Translated: CASPIAGGETQYF.

The chain has TRBV28 and TRBJ2-2; D possibly corresponds to TRBD1 (5 bases). This CDR3 spans 15 amino acids. Trimming removed 8 bases at V and 8 bases at J, with 21 bases between. Germline V gene data show CDR1 as MDHEN and CDR2 as SYDVKM. This chain's CDR3 is CASGIRAGPPGELFF. In nucleotides, the CDR3 is TGTGCCAGCGGAATTCGGGCAGGGCCCCCAGGGGAGCTGTTTTTT.

The sample holds one count of this clone. The rearrangement links TRBV9 to TRBJ1-2, with D unclear. The V gene's germline CDR1 is SGDLS and CDR2 YYNGEE. The CDR3 covers 12 residues. V was trimmed by 0 bases and J by 4 bases, leaving 4 bases between them. The CDR3 DNA follows: TGTGCCAGCAGCGTAGCGGGCTATGGCTACACCTTC. Protein product: CASSVAGYGYTF.